Included here is one T cell receptor beta chain sequence, with context. This clonotype was seen only a few times. What antigen it recognizes has not been identified. The sample holds no much larger clone one base away, and base qualities are not on file. The sample comes from a study of T cells after yellow fever vaccination (dated by TCRdb to about 2019). Concerning the study at large: The SMART-Seq v4 Ultra Low Input RNA kit was used to prepare libraries from fractions with low cell numbers. Two healthy male donors, one aged 18 to 30 and one aged 30 to 39 years, made up the cohort. Bulk PBMC replicates and cell subsets were isolated from blood drawn at multiple timepoints before and after both primary and secondary immunization. To follow T-cell clones before and after primary and booster YFV17D yellow fever vaccination, bulk TCR alpha and beta repertoires were sequenced over time.

V lost 7 bases and J lost 8 bases, and the count of bases not matched to a germline gene is 6. CDR1 and CDR2 are read off the germline V gene as MNHNS and SASEGT. Inclusive of the bounding cysteine and phenylalanine, the CDR3 is 14 residues long. Only CDR3 DNA remains: 42 bases, in frame from the first base. TCR cDNA was made using 5'RACE template switching, a step that added a universal primer site and unique molecular identifiers. Priming for cDNA synthesis came from both the TCR alpha and TCR beta constant segments. Two PCR steps were used to amplify libraries, with sample barcodes and sequencing adapters being added in the second step. Sequencing of libraries was done on Illumina HiSeq 2500 (2x100 bp) or NovaSeq (2x150 bp). The authors' analysis ran thus. Demultiplexing of reads and collapsing into UMI consensus sequences were performed with MIGEC, and V(D)J alignment was carried out with MiXCR. Clonotypes responding to the vaccine were identified with edgeR on replicate PBMC samples, with the criteria of FDR below 0.01 and a log2 fold change above 5 up to day 15. Each bulk clonotype received a CD4 or CD8 identity based on whether the sequenced CD4 or CD8 repertoire contained that clonotype at higher abundance. The public reads were reanalyzed by TCRdb: fastp trimming at Q25, MiXCR alignment, in-frame beta chains only. One record per CDR3 amino acid sequence lists the most common genes and DNA. In this record, the V and J calls reflect TCRdb's handling and not the investigators' own analysis. The sample table holds just under 600,000 distinct CDR3 sequences, of which 13% were seen once. The ten largest clones represent over 12% of the sample.

Read against the paper, the sample's treatment or condition label means: live attenuated yellow fever vaccine strain. At each blood-draw timepoint, two biological replicates of bulk PBMCs were obtained. A standard Ficoll-Paque protocol was used to isolate PBMCs from peripheral blood. TriZol was used to extract RNA from bulk PBMCs, CD4 and CD8 fractions, and dextramer-positive and dextramer-negative fractions. Results and caveats for the whole study, not just this receptor: Compared with the primary T-cell response, the secondary T-cell response was weaker but faster, peaking on day 5 rather than day 15. The study included only two donors, which limits how far the findings can be generalized. After the booster, most of the clones that had expanded following primary vaccination were detected again (just under 97% of CD4 and 80% to 90% of CD8), which suggests that memory was broadly maintained. FACS-sorted repertoires could contain abundant contaminating clonotypes from the bulk population, so computational filtering was required. A small share of clonotypes was detected in both CD4 and CD8 compartments, with the overlap likely arising from convergent recombination.

The sample in question was PBMCs, obtained on the day of the yellow fever booster vaccination. The chain couples TRBV6-1 to TRBJ2-2; 11 nucleotides in the junction match TRBD1. The receptor was derived from a man in his thirties or forties who received the YFV17D yellow fever vaccine. The DNA sequence reads TGTGCCAGCATCGGACAGGGGGCTACTGGGGAGCTGTTTTTT. It encodes CASIGQGATGELFF.